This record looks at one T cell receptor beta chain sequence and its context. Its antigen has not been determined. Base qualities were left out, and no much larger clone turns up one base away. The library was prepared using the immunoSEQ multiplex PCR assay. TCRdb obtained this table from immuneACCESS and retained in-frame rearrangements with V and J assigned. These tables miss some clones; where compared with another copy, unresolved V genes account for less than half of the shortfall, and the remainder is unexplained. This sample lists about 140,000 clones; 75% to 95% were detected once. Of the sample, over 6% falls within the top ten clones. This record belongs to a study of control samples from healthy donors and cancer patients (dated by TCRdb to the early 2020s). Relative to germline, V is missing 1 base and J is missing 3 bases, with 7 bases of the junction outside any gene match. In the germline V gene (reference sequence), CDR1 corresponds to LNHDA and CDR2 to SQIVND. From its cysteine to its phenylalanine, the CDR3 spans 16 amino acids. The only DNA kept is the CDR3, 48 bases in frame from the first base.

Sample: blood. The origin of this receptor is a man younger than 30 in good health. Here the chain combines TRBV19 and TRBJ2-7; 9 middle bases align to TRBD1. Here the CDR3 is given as CASSIGGTGPYYEQYF. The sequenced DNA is TGTGCCAGTAGTATAGGGGGGACAGGGCCGTACTACGAGCAGTACTTC.